The sequence of this T cell receptor (beta chain) was determined in a study of monozygotic twins with inflammatory bowel disease. About this clonotype itself: As yet, its antigen is unknown.

TCRdb processed the 5' RACE reads again and assigns one entry to each CDR3 protein, with no DNA. In all, the sample yields around 370,000 distinct CDR3 sequences. The CDR3 consists of 13 residues. Germline lookup yields CDR1 MNHEY and CDR2 SVGEGT. Overall study results and limits: Against healthy co-twins, IBD patients had lower TCRbeta diversity (measured by inverse Simpson). Evidence did not back any single strong signal or clonotype linked to IBD.

The chain links TRBV6-2 or TRBV6-3 to TRBJ1-1. The receptor comes from a human donor with ulcerative colitis or Crohn's disease, or a healthy co-twin of an affected twin (not recorded which). The sequencing input was blood. The CDR3 loop is CASSLTVPTEAFF.